One sample yielded the 17 T cell receptor beta chains listed below, sequenced in a study of T cell responses to AZD1222 COVID-19 vaccine. TCRdb's table, derived via immunoSEQ multiplex PCR, lists solely in-frame clones and lacks some. Here the sample spans fewer than 150,000 clones, around 88% being singletons. The sequencing here drew on peripheral blood, taken 28 days after the second AZD1222 dose. These receptors were taken from an adult who received the AZD1222 COVID-19 vaccine.

The chain is built from TRBV7-9 and TRBJ2-2, with TRBD2 as a possible D gene (5 bases). V was trimmed by 3 bases and J by 4 bases, leaving 9 bases between them. Per germline, CDR1 SEHNR and CDR2 FQNEAQ (reference sequence). The CDR3 runs to 14 residues. The CDR3 DNA follows: TGTGCCAGCAGCTTTTCGGGGAGCACCGGGGAGCTGTTTTTT. It specifies CASSFSGSTGELFF.

The genes are TRBV5-8 and TRBJ1-2; 8 bases agree with TRBD1. The CDR3 loop spans 13 amino acids. J gave up 4 bases and V 3 bases, and 2 bases lay outside the gene matches. Germline V gene sequence: CDR1 SGHTS, CDR2 YDEGEE. The DNA for the CDR3 is TGTGCCAGCAGCTGGACAGGGACCTATGGCTACACCTTC. This codes for CASSWTGTYGYTF.

The V and J genes are TRBV5-5 and TRBJ1-1; TRBD1 agrees at 7 bases. The J segment lost 4 bases and the V segment lost 3 bases, leaving 9 bases of the junction unmatched. The germline gives CDR1 SGHKS, CDR2 YYEKEE (reference sequence). The CDR3 extends over 15 amino acids. CDR3 DNA sequence: TGTGCCAGCAGCTCCCAGGGGGGATTGGGCACTGAAGCTTTCTTT. Translated, it gives CASSSQGGLGTEAFF.

This rearrangement joins TRBV3-1 (or the pseudogene TRBV3-2) to TRBJ2-2; TRBD1 agrees at 7 bases. The CDR3 spans 15 residues. From germline, CDR1 is LGHDT and CDR2 YNNKEL (reference sequence). V lost 6 bases to trimming and J lost 5 bases; unmatched junction nucleotides: 9. CDR3 in DNA: TGTGCCAGCAGGCGACAGGGTATAGGAACCGGGGAGCTGTTTTTT. It translates to CASRRQGIGTGELFF.

This clone appeared a single time. The CDR3 bases are TGTGCCATCAGTCTAGAGCCAGCAACAGATACGCAGTATTTT. It specifies CAISLEPATDTQYF. The genes are TRBV10-3 and TRBJ2-3; unclear D gene. The CDR3 length is 14 residues. The germline V and J ends were trimmed by 5 bases and 3 bases, with 12 bases remaining between them. Germline CDR1 ENHRY, CDR2 SYGVKD.

The rearrangement joins TRBV5-1 to TRBJ1-1; D ambiguous. The CDR3 is 15 residues long. V gave up 0 bases and J gave up 8 bases, with 17 bases separating them. Germline V CDR1 and CDR2: SGHRS, YFSETQ. As DNA, the CDR3 is TGCGCCAGCAGCTTGGTGGGCCAACCCCCTTCGGAAGCTTTCTTT. Translated, it gives CASSLVGQPPSEAFF.

The rearrangement joins TRBV7-9 to TRBJ1-1; D not certain. CDR3 length equals 13 residues. Germline CDR1 and CDR2: SEHNR and FQNEAQ (reference sequence). V was pared by 5 bases and J by 5 bases, with 12 bases between. The CDR3 protein is CASSVGVYTEAFF. CDR3 coding DNA: TGTGCCAGCAGCGTGGGTGTATATACTGAAGCTTTCTTT.

The chain has TRBV11-2 and TRBJ2-7; 8 bases map to TRBD2. V lost 0 bases to trimming and J lost 6 bases; unmatched junction nucleotides: 4. CDR3 length equals 14 residues. Germline CDR1 reads SGHAT; CDR2 reads FQNNGV. The CDR3 loop reads CASSLDYGGGEQYF. CDR3 nucleotides: TGTGCCAGCAGCTTAGATTACGGGGGGGGCGAGCAGTACTTC.

The rearrangement links TRBV5-1 to TRBJ2-5, with a tentative D call TRBD2 (7 bases). The CDR3 is made up of 15 amino acids. Trimming cost V 2 bases and J 4 bases, with 15 bases left between them. Germline CDR1 and CDR2: SGHRS and YFSETQ. The CDR3 protein is CASSLGRGALETQYF. CDR3 sequence (DNA): TGCGCCAGCAGCTTAGGTCGGGGGGCTTTAGAGACCCAGTACTTC.

V is TRBV11-2 and J is TRBJ2-1; possible D gene TRBD2, 5 bases. Germline-derived CDR1 and CDR2 are SGHAT and FQNNGV. The V gene lost 3 bases and the J gene lost 4 bases, with 7 bases spanning the gap. The CDR3 contains 13 residues. CDR3 nucleotides: TGTGCCAGCAGCTTTGGAGGTTACAATGAGCAGTTCTTC. Translated, it gives CASSFGGYNEQFF.

The chain recombines TRBV7-2 with TRBJ1-2; 7 nucleotides align to TRBD1. The CDR3 loop spans 16 amino acids. Trimming removed 1 base from V and 4 bases from J; junction bases left unmatched: 9. CDR1 SGHTA and CDR2 FQGNSA come from the germline V gene. CDR3 amino acids: CASSLEGGGRIYGYTF. In DNA, the CDR3 is TGTGCCAGCAGCTTAGAGGGAGGGGGCAGAATCTATGGCTACACCTTC.

This sequence joins TRBV19 and TRBJ1-1, with 9 bases aligning to TRBD1. The CDR3 is 13 residues long. Trimming took 5 bases from V and 3 from J; bases not matched to a gene: 1. Germline loops: CDR1 LNHDA, CDR2 SQIVND (reference sequence). The CDR3, as DNA: TGTGCCAGTAGTTGGGACAGGGACACTGAAGCTTTCTTT. Its translation: CASSWDRDTEAFF.

The rearrangement links TRBV2 to TRBJ1-6; D unclear. V lost 3 bases to trimming and J lost 10 bases, with 13 bases between them. The CDR3 is made up of 14 amino acids. Germline CDR1 SNHLY, CDR2 FYNNEI. CDR3 DNA: TGTGCCAGCAGTGATTTCACCCTCGGATCACCCCTCCACTTT. Translating it yields CASSDFTLGSPLHF.

The genes are TRBV24-1 and TRBJ2-5, with 8 bases identical to TRBD1. With V trimmed by 3 bases and J by 5 bases, 7 bases remained unmatched. CDR1 and CDR2 from the germline V gene are KGHDR and SFDVKD. This CDR3 is 15 amino acids long. The CDR3 DNA is TGTGCCACCAGTGATCCCCAGGGGGCCGGGGAGACCCAGTACTTC. Protein: CATSDPQGAGETQYF.

J is TRBJ1-5 and V is TRBV2; TRBD1 is a possible D gene (6 bases). The CDR3 covers 14 residues. CDR1 is SNHLY, CDR2 FYNNEI, per germline. V lost 6 bases to trimming and J lost 2 bases, with 11 bases between them. CDR3 sequence: CASRQGGGNQPQHF. The CDR3, as DNA: TGTGCCAGCAGACAAGGGGGGGGCAATCAGCCCCAGCATTTT.

This chain joins TRBV28 and TRBJ1-6; D remains unclear. The CDR3 sequence is 14 residues long. Germline values: CDR1 MDHEN, CDR2 SYDVKM. Trimming stripped 4 bases from V and 10 bases from J, with 14 bases between. The CDR3 spells CASSYGFDTSPLHF. In DNA form, the CDR3 reads TGTGCCAGCAGTTACGGATTCGATACCTCACCCCTCCACTTT.

The CDR3, as DNA: TGTGCCAGCACGTACTTAAATTCACCCCTCCACTTT. As protein: CASTYLNSPLHF. This chain uses TRBV12-3 or TRBV12-4 with TRBJ1-6; D unclear. This CDR3 contains 12 residues. Deletions cut 7 bases from V and 7 bases from J, with 8 bases between.